This TCR beta chain was captured by sequencing in a study of cytomegalovirus exposure and HLA in healthy donors. The assay was immunoSEQ multiplex PCR, and TCRdb's table has in-frame clones only and misses some. The repertoire holds some 140,000 clones, with about 88% as singletons. The CDR3 has 15 residues. V lost 5 bases, J lost 2 bases, and 13 bases lay in between. The germline V gene has CDR1 MNHEY and CDR2 SVGAGI. Study results and caveats: The finding came from a later analysis; first-cohort TCR clusters tended to co-occur in the 95 to 150 validation repertoires. A few of the chains that were CMV-associated were confirmed in vitro to be specific for CMV antigens. The study put 150 to 200 TCR beta chains on its list as cytomegalovirus-associated. Most TCR sequences proved rare, with some public TCRs found in many donors.

With respect to this clone: Its target is unknown.

This clonotype originated in a man between 18 and 35 years old in good health and CMV-seropositive. V usage is TRBV6-5 and J usage is TRBJ2-1, with a possible D match to TRBD2 (5 bases). The source material was PBMCs. CDR3 sequence (DNA): TGTGCCAGCAGTCTTATTGCCGGGACCTACAATGAGCAGTTCTTC. This gives the protein CASSLIAGTYNEQFF.